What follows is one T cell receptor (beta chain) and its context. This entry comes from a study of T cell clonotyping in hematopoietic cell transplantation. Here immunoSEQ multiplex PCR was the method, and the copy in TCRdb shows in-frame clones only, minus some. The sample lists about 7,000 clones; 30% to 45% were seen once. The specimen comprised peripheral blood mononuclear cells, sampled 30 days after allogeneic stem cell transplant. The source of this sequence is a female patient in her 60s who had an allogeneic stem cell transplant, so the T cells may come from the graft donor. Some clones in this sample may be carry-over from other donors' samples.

CDR3 residues: CASTSGANVLTF. CDR3 bases: TGTGCCAGCACTTCTGGGGCCAACGTCCTGACTTTC. The gene calls are TRBV2 and TRBJ2-6; no definite D call. V lost 7 bases, J lost 1 base, and 2 bases lay in between. The CDR3 runs to 12 residues. The germline V gene encodes CDR1 SNHLY and CDR2 FYNNEI.